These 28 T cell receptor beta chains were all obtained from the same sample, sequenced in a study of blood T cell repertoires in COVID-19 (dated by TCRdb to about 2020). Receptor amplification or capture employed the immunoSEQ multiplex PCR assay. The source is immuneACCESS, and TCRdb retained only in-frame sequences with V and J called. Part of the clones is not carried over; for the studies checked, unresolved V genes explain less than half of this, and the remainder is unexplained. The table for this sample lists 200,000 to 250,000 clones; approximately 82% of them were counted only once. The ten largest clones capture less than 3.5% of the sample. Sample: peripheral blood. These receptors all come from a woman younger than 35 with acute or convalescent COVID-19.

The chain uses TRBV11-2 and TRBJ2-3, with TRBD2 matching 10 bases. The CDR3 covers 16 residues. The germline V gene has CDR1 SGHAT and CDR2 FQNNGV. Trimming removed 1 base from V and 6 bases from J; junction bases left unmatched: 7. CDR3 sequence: CASSLVLAGDRDTQYF. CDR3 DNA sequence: TGTGCCAGCAGCTTAGTCCTAGCGGGAGATCGGGATACGCAGTATTTT.

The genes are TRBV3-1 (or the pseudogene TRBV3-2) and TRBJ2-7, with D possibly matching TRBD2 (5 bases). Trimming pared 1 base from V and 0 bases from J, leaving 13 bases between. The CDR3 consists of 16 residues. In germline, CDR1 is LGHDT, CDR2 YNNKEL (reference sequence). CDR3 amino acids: CASSQAHLGSSYEQYF. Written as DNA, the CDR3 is TGTGCCAGCAGCCAAGCCCACTTGGGGAGCTCCTACGAGCAGTACTTC.

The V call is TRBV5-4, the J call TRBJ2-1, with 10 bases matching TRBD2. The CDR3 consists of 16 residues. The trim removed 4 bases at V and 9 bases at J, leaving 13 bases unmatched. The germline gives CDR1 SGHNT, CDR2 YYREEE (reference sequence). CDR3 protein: CASSLASGRLSGEQFF. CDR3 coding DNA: TGTGCCAGCAGCCTCGCTAGCGGGAGATTATCCGGTGAGCAGTTCTTC.

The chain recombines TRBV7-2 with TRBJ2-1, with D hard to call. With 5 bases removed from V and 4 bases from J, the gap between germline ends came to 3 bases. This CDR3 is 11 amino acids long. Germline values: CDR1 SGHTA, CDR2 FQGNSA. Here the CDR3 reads CASSTYNEQFF. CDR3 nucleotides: TGTGCCAGCAGCACATACAATGAGCAGTTCTTC.

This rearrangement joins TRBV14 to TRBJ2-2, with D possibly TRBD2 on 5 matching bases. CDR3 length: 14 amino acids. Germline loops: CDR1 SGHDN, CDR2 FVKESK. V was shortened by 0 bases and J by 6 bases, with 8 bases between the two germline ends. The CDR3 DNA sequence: TGTGCCAGCAGCCAAGAATACGGGGCCGGGGAGCTGTTTTTT. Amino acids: CASSQEYGAGELFF.

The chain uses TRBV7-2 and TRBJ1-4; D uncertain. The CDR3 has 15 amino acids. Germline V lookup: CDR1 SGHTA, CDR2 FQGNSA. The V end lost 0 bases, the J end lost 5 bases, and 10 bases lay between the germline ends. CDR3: CASSLARTGNEKLFF. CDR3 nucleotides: TGTGCCAGCAGCTTAGCTCGGACGGGGAATGAAAAACTGTTTTTT.

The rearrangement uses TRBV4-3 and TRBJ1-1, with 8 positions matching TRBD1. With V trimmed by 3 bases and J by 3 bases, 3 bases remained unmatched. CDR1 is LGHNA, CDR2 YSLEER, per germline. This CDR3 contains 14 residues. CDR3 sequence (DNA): TGCGCCAGCAGCCACGTGACAGGGGACACTGAAGCTTTCTTT. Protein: CASSHVTGDTEAFF.

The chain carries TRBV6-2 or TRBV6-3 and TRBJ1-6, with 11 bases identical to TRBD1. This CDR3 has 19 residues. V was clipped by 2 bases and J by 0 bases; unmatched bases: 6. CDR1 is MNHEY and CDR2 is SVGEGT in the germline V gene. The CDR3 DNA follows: TGTGCCAGCAGTTACCGTGCCGGACAGGGGGCCTCCTATAATTCACCCCTCCACTTT. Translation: CASSYRAGQGASYNSPLHF.

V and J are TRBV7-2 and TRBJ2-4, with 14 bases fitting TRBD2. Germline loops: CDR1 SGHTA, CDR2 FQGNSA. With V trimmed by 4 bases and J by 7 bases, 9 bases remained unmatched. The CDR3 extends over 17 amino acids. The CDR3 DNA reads TGTGCCAGCAGCTACGGGACTAGCGGGAGCTGGGTGAACATTCAGTACTTC. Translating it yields CASSYGTSGSWVNIQYF.

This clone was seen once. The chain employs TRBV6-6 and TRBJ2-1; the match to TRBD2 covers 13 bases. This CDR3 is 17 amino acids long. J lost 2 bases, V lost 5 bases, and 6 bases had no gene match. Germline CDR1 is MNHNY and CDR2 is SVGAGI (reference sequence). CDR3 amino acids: CASSPGLAGEPYNEQFF. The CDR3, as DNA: TGTGCCAGCAGTCCCGGACTAGCGGGAGAACCCTACAATGAGCAGTTCTTC.

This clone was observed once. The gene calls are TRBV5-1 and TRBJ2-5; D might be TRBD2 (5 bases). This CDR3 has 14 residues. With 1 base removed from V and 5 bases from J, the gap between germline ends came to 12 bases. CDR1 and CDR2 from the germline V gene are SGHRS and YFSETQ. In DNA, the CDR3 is TGCGCCAGCAGCTTGAGAGGGTTTGACGAGACCCAGTACTTC. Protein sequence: CASSLRGFDETQYF.

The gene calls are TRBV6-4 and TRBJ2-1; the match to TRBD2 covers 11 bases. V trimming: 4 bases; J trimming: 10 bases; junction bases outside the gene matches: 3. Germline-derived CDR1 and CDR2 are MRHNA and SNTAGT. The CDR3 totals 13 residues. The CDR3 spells CASSGGTSGEQFF. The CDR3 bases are TGTGCCAGCAGTGGGGGGACTAGCGGAGAGCAGTTCTTC.

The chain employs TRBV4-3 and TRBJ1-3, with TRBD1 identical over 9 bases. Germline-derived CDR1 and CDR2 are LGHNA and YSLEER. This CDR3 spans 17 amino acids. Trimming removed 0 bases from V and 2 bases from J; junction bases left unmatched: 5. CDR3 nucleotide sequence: TGCGCCAGCAGCCAAGATCTGACAGGGGGGACTGGAAACACCATATATTTT. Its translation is CASSQDLTGGTGNTIYF.

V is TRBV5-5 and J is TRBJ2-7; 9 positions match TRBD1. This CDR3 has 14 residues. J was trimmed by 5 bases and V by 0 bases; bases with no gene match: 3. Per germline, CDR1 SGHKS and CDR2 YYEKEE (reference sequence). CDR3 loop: CASSLDRGLDEQYF. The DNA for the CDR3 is TGTGCCAGCAGCTTGGACAGGGGGCTCGACGAGCAGTACTTC.

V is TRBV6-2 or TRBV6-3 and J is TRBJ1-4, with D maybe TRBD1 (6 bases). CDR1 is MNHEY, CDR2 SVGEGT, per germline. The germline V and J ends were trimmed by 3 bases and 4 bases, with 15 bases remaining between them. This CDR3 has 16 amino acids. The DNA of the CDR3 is TGTGCCAGCAGTTATGTCGGGACAAGTCTTAATGAAAAACTGTTTTTT. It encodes CASSYVGTSLNEKLFF.

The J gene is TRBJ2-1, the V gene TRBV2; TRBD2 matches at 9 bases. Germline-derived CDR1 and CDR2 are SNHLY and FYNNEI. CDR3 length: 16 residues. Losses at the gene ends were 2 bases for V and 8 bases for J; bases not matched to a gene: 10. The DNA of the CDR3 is TGTGCCAGCAGTGAAAGTTATAGCGGGAGATGGGATGAGCAGTTCTTC. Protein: CASSESYSGRWDEQFF.

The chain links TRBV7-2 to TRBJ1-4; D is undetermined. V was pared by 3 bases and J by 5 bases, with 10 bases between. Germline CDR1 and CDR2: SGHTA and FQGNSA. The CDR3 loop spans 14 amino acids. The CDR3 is CASSLLARNEKLFF. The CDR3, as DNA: TGTGCCAGCAGCTTGTTGGCCAGGAATGAAAAACTGTTTTTT.

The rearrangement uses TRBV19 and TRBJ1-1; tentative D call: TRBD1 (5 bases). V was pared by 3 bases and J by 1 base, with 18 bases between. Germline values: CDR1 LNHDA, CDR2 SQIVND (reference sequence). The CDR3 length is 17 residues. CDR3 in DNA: TGTGCCAGTAGTATGTCTCAGTGGGGCGCAGCGAACACTGAAGCTTTCTTT. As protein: CASSMSQWGAANTEAFF. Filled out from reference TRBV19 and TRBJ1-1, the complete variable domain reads DGGITQSPKYLFRKEGQNVTLSCEQNLNHDAMYWYRQDPGQGLRLIYYSQIVNDFQKGDIAEGYSVSREKKESFPLTVTSAQKNPTAFYLCASSMSQWGAANTEAFFGQGTRLTVV.

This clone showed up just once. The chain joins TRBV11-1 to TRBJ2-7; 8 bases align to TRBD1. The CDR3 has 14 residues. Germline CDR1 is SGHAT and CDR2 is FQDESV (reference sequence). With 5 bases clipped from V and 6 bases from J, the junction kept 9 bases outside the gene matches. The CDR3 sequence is CASSPSRTGREQYF. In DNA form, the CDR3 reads TGTGCCAGCAGCCCTAGTCGGACAGGGCGCGAGCAGTACTTC.

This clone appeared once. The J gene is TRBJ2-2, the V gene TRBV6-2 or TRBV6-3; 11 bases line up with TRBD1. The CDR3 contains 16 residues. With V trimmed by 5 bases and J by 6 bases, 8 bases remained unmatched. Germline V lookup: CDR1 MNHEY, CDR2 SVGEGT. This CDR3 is CASSRGQGARAGELFF. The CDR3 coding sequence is TGTGCCAGCAGTCGCGGACAGGGGGCGCGTGCCGGGGAGCTGTTTTTT.

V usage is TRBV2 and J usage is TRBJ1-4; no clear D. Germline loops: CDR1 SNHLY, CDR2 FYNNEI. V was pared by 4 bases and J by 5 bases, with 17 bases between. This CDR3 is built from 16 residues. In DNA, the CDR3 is TGTGCCAGCAGTGCTCACGAGGGCGGCTACAATGAAAAACTGTTTTTT. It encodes CASSAHEGGYNEKLFF.

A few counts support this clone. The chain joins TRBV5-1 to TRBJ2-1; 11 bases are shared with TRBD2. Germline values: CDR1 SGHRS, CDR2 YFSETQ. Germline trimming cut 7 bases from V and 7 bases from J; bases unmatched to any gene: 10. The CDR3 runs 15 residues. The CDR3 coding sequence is TGCGCCAGCCGAGTTAGCGGGAGGGCCGGGAATGAGCAGTTCTTC. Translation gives CASRVSGRAGNEQFF.

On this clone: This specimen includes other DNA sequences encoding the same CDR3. CDR3 region: CASSEAGGNQPQHF. The CDR3 DNA follows: TGTGCCAGCAGTGAAGCGGGAGGCAATCAGCCCCAGCATTTT. V and J are TRBV6-1 and TRBJ1-5, with D uncertain. In germline, CDR1 is MNHNS, CDR2 SASEGT. V shed 0 bases and J shed 2 bases, with 5 bases lying between them. The CDR3 totals 14 residues.

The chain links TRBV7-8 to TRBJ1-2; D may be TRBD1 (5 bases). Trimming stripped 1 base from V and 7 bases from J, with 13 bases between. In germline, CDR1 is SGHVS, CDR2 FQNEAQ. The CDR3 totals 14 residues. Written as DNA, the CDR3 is TGTGCCAGCAGCTTAGATCCTTCAGGGTCTGGCTACACCTTC. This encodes CASSLDPSGSGYTF.

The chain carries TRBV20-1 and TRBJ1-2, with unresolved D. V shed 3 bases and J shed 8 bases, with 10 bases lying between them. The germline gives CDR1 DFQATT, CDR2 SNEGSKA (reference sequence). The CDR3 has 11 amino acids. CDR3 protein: CSASDKSGYTF. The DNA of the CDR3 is TGCAGTGCTAGTGACAAATCCGGCTACACCTTC.

As DNA, the CDR3 is TGTGCCACCAGGGAGACTGGAACTGACGATGAGCAGTTCTTC. Residues: CATRETGTDDEQFF. J is TRBJ2-1 and V is TRBV24-1; unclear D gene. The CDR3 runs 14 residues. Germline lookup yields CDR1 KGHDR and CDR2 SFDVKD. Trimming left V 7 bases short and J 8 bases short, with 17 bases between.

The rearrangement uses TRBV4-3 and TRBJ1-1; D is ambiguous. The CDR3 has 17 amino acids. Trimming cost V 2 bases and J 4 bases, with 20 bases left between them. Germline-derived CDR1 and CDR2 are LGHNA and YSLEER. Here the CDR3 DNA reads TGCGCCAGCAGCCAACGTACGGAGAGCGGTTGGGGCACTGAAGCTTTCTTT. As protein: CASSQRTESGWGTEAFF.

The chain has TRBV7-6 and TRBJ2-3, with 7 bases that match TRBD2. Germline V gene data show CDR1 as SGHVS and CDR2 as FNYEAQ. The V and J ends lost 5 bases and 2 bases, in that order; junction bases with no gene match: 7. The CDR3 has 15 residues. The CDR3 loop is CASSPLAEVTDTQYF. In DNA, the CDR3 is TGTGCCAGCAGCCCCCTAGCGGAAGTCACAGATACGCAGTATTTT.